These 27 T cell receptor beta chains came from one sample sequenced in a study of regulatory T cells in long-lasting Graves disease. The authors built TCR beta libraries using iRepertoire HTBI primers and Arm-PCR of CDR3 regions. TCRdb reanalysed the multiplex PCR reads using MiXCR and keeps one entry per CDR3 protein. The sample shows around 450,000 distinct CDR3 sequences, under 20% of them seen only once. Documented time point: newly diagnosed GD, antithyroid drugs for less than 3 months. The TCR library was made from RNA extracted from PBMCs. This sample also appeared in a second study, on T cells in Graves' hyperthyroidism and ophthalmopathy.

The sample was peripheral blood mononuclear cells (PBMCs), taken at new diagnosis, from a patient treated with antithyroid drugs. The source is a man between 40 and 49 years old with Graves disease.

This chain joins TRBV27 and TRBJ1-5, with D possibly being TRBD1 (6 bases). This CDR3 is built from 16 residues. Between the trimmed V and J ends, which lost 7 bases and 2 bases, there was a span of 18 bases. Germline V gene lookup returns CDR1 MNHEY and CDR2 SMNVEV (reference sequence). The CDR3 nucleotides are TGTGCCAGCAACCCGAGGGGGAGGTCGGGCAATCAGCCCCAGCATTTT. Amino acids: CASNPRGRSGNQPQHF.

This sequence joins TRBV5-4 and TRBJ2-7; TRBD1 matches at 10 bases. The germline CDR1 and CDR2 sequences are SGHNT and YYREEE (reference sequence). J lost 7 bases, V lost 0 bases, and 7 bases had no gene match. The CDR3 is made up of 15 amino acids. DNA of the CDR3: TGTGCCAGCAGCTTGGGGACAGGGGGAGTGCAGGAGCAGTACTTC. This encodes CASSLGTGGVQEQYF.

The chain recombines TRBV12-3 or TRBV12-4 with TRBJ2-1; the match to TRBD2 covers 15 bases. V trimming: 4 bases; J trimming: 10 bases; junction bases outside the gene matches: 14. The CDR3 extends over 18 amino acids. CDR3 in amino acids: CASSSPGLAGGGAAEQFF. The CDR3 region has the DNA TGTGCCAGCAGTTCCCCGGGACTAGCGGGAGGTGGGGCCGCCGAGCAGTTCTTC.

This clonotype showed up many times. The genes are TRBV4-1 and TRBJ2-5; D is unclear. With 5 bases removed from V and 1 base from J, the gap between germline ends came to 11 bases. The CDR3 is 14 residues long. Per the germline V gene, CDR1 is MGHRA and CDR2 is YSYEKL. CDR3 in amino acids: CASSIGQPQETQYF. The CDR3 nucleotides read TGCGCCAGCAGCATTGGGCAGCCCCAAGAGACCCAGTACTTC.

This clonotype came up many times. The chain couples TRBV5-1 to TRBJ2-1, with D uncertain. Germline values: CDR1 SGHRS, CDR2 YFSETQ. The CDR3 contains 12 residues. The V and J ends lost 4 bases and 7 bases respectively, with 9 bases between them. CDR3 region: CASSPDLNEQFF. CDR3 DNA: TGCGCCAGCAGCCCAGACTTGAATGAGCAGTTCTTC.

This clonotype was picked up many times. The V and J genes are TRBV12-3 or TRBV12-4 and TRBJ2-3; 8 bases align to TRBD2. V was pared by 6 bases and J by 2 bases, with 7 bases of the junction left unmatched. The CDR3 is made up of 15 amino acids. This CDR3 reads CASRLQLAATDTQYF. The CDR3 DNA reads as TGTGCCAGCAGGTTACAACTAGCGGCCACAGATACGCAGTATTTT.

This clonotype was recorded at least ten times. V usage is TRBV29-1 and J usage is TRBJ2-1; 15 bases fit TRBD2. CDR1 and CDR2 from the germline V gene are SQVTM and ANQGSEA. Trimming took 6 bases from V and 1 from J; bases not matched to a gene: 10. CDR3 length equals 18 residues. Here the CDR3 reads CSVFTGTSGRLSYNEQFF. The CDR3 bases are TGCAGCGTGTTTACCGGGACTAGCGGGAGGTTGTCCTACAATGAGCAGTTCTTC.

This clonotype has a count of ten or more. V is TRBV5-1 and J is TRBJ2-1; D may match TRBD1 or TRBD2 (6 bases each). CDR1 is SGHRS and CDR2 is YFSETQ in the germline V gene. V lost 0 bases, J lost 6 bases, and 13 bases lay in between. The CDR3 extends over 15 amino acids. The chain's CDR3 is CASSLEGGRGNEQFF. DNA for the CDR3: TGCGCCAGCAGCTTGGAGGGGGGCAGAGGCAATGAGCAGTTCTTC.

The chain employs TRBV7-3 and TRBJ2-1; TRBD1 matches at 9 bases. V gave up 3 bases and J gave up 3 bases; unmatched junction bases: 3. The CDR3 covers 15 residues. Per germline, CDR1 SGHTA and CDR2 FQGTGA. CDR3 amino acids: CASSFRQGVYNEQFF. The CDR3 region has the DNA TGTGCCAGCAGCTTCCGACAGGGGGTCTACAATGAGCAGTTCTTC.

This clonotype was seen repeatedly, ten times or more. The chain has TRBV7-8 and TRBJ2-3; D not resolved. Germline-derived CDR1 and CDR2 are SGHVS and FQNEAQ. This CDR3 is built from 17 residues. V lost 1 base and J 0 bases, leaving 14 bases between the germline ends. The CDR3 DNA follows: TGTGCCAGCAGCTTAGTTGGCGGTCGTACTAGCACAGATACGCAGTATTTT. Protein: CASSLVGGRTSTDTQYF.

This clonotype was seen repeatedly, ten times or more. J is TRBJ2-1 and V is TRBV7-2; 9 bases line up with TRBD1. V gave up 4 bases and J gave up 1 base; unmatched junction bases: 8. Germline CDR1 SGHTA, CDR2 FQGNSA. This CDR3 is built from 17 residues. CDR3 in DNA: TGTGCCAGCAGCTCCCTGCCAGGACAGGGGTCCTACAATGAGCAGTTCTTC. It is translated as CASSSLPGQGSYNEQFF. The variable domain in full, completed from reference TRBV7-2 and TRBJ2-1, reads GAGVSQSPSNKVTEKGKDVELRCDPISGHTALYWYRQSLGQGLEFLIYFQGNSAPDKSGLPSDRFSAERTGGSVSTLTIQRTQQEDSAVYLCASSSLPGQGSYNEQFFGPGTRLTVL.

The chain joins TRBV11-2 to TRBJ2-7, with D perhaps TRBD1 or TRBD2 (5 bases each). CDR1 SGHAT and CDR2 FQNNGV come from the germline V gene. The length of the CDR3 is 15 residues. Trimming stripped 5 bases from V and 2 bases from J, with 16 bases between. The CDR3 coding sequence is TGTGCCAGCAGCATCGTCCGGGACGTAGCCTACGAGCAGTACTTC. Its translation: CASSIVRDVAYEQYF.

In regard to this clonotype: Mismatch with germline at one junction end may stem from a read error. The chain combines TRBV6-8 with TRBJ2-2, with TRBD2 matching over 10 bases. The CDR3 spans 16 residues. Germline V gene sequence: CDR1 MNHGY, CDR2 SAAAGT. CDR3 residues: CASSYLAGVNTGELSF. The CDR3 region has the DNA TGTGCCAGCAGTTATCTAGCGGGAGTTAACACCGGGGAGCTGTCTTTT.

This clonotype was counted once. J is TRBJ1-4 and V is TRBV2; the D gene is possibly TRBD1 (5 bases). CDR1 and CDR2 (germline): SNHLY, FYNNEI. The ends were cut back, 1 base at V and 8 bases at J, with 11 bases in the middle. The length of the CDR3 is 14 residues. CDR3 sequence: CASSEDRRDEKLFF. The CDR3 DNA is TGTGCCAGCAGTGAAGACAGGAGGGACGAAAAACTGTTTTTT.

The V and J genes are TRBV18 and TRBJ2-1; possibly TRBD2 for D (5 bases). Looked up from germline, CDR1 is KGHSH and CDR2 is LQKENI. V was shortened by 4 bases and J by 7 bases, with 17 bases between the two germline ends. CDR3 length: 15 residues. The CDR3 region has the DNA TGTGCCAGCTCACAAGGTGGGAGCGCGAGGAATGAGCAGTTCTTC. Its protein is CASSQGGSARNEQFF.

The chain joins TRBV4-1 to TRBJ2-7; D tentatively reads TRBD1 or TRBD2 (5 bases each). Germline CDR1 reads MGHRA; CDR2 reads YSYEKL. V was cut by 1 base and J by 2 bases, with 9 bases left in between. The CDR3 length is 14 residues. Written as DNA, the CDR3 is TGCGCCAGCAGCCAAGTGGGACCGCCCTACGAGCAGTACTTC. It is translated as CASSQVGPPYEQYF.

This clonotype was counted many times. The V call is TRBV7-2, the J call TRBJ2-1; D might be TRBD1 (5 bases). Germline V gene data show CDR1 as SGHTA and CDR2 as FQGNSA. V lost 2 bases and J lost 5, with 7 bases in between. This CDR3 comprises 13 residues. CDR3 protein: CASSLRQHNEQFF. For the CDR3, the DNA is TGTGCCAGCAGCTTAAGACAGCACAATGAGCAGTTCTTC.

At least ten counts were recorded for this clonotype. The CDR3 sequence is CASSPHPLSYEQYF. CDR3 nucleotide sequence: TGTGCCAGCAGTCCTCATCCCCTATCCTACGAGCAGTACTTC. The J gene is TRBJ2-7, the V gene TRBV28; D is ambiguous. This CDR3 region has 14 residues. CDR1 and CDR2 (germline): MDHEN, SYDVKM. V was pared by 5 bases and J by 1 base, with 12 bases between.

This clonotype was counted at least ten times. V and J are TRBV7-8 and TRBJ2-7; the D call may be TRBD1 or TRBD2 (6 bases each). This CDR3 has 15 amino acids. Per germline, CDR1 SGHVS and CDR2 FQNEAQ. Deletions cut 1 base from V and 0 bases from J, with 10 bases between. The CDR3 sequence: CASSLDGGHSYEQYF. CDR3 bases: TGTGCCAGCAGCTTAGACGGGGGACACTCCTACGAGCAGTACTTC.

The rearrangement links TRBV6-1 to TRBJ2-7; TRBD2 is a possible D gene (5 bases). The CDR3 totals 14 residues. Germline V CDR1 and CDR2: MNHNS, SASEGT. V lost 6 bases and J 4 bases, leaving 16 bases between the germline ends. CDR3 coding DNA: TGTGCCAGCAGCCCGGGGTCCCTCGGGTACGAGCAGTACTTC. Translation gives CASSPGSLGYEQYF.

The chain combines TRBV10-3 with TRBJ2-5, with 8 bases aligning to TRBD2. Germline loops: CDR1 ENHRY, CDR2 SYGVKD. The CDR3 runs to 14 residues. V lost 7 bases and J lost 3; bases outside the gene matches: 7. DNA of the CDR3: TGTGCCATCAAGGCGGGAGGCGGAGAAGAGACCCAGTACTTC. Translating gives CAIKAGGGEETQYF.

This clonotype came up many times. V usage is TRBV2 and J usage is TRBJ2-1; 9 bases are shared with TRBD2. The CDR3 length is 17 residues. The ends lost 2 bases at V and 6 bases at J; junction bases unmatched: 11. Germline V gene sequence: CDR1 SNHLY, CDR2 FYNNEI. Here the CDR3 reads CASSENRPGGRANEQFF. The DNA for the CDR3 is TGTGCCAGCAGTGAAAATCGTCCTGGCGGGAGGGCCAATGAGCAGTTCTTC.

This clonotype was counted at least ten times. A junction end diverges from the germline sequence, so it may reflect a read error. The chain has TRBV12-3 or TRBV12-4 and TRBJ2-7, with 7 bases identical to TRBD1. There are 14 residues in the CDR3. CDR3 protein: CASSLGGQHYEQYF. DNA of the CDR3: TGTGCCAGCAGCTTAGGGGGACAGCACTACGAGCAGTACTTC.

The gene calls are TRBV6-4 and TRBJ1-1, with TRBD1 identical over 9 bases. The V gene end was trimmed by 3 bases and the J gene end by 1 base; junction bases not matched to a gene: 6. The CDR3 extends over 16 amino acids. The germline V gene encodes CDR1 MRHNA and CDR2 SNTAGT. CDR3 amino acids: CASSERTGVGNTEAFF. The CDR3 DNA reads as TGTGCCAGCAGTGAACGGACAGGGGTGGGGAACACTGAAGCTTTCTTT.

As to this clonotype: A read error may explain this, as a much larger clone is one base away. J is TRBJ2-1 and V is TRBV7-9; D may be TRBD1 (6 bases). Germline CDR1 SEHNR, CDR2 FQNEAQ (reference sequence). This CDR3 is 15 amino acids long. V was clipped by 5 bases and J by 0 bases, with 11 bases between them. The CDR3 loop reads CASSPGADSYNEQFF. In DNA form, the CDR3 reads TGTGCCAGCAGCCCAGGGGCGGACTCCTACAATGAGCAGTTCTTC.

This clonotype was seen many times. This sequence joins TRBV27 and TRBJ2-2; 9 nucleotides agree with TRBD1. J lost 7 bases, V lost 5 bases, and 5 bases had no gene match. Germline V gene lookup returns CDR1 MNHEY and CDR2 SMNVEV (reference sequence). The CDR3 covers 14 residues. The CDR3 DNA is TGTGCCAGCAGTGTACAGGGGGCGGACGGGGAGCTGTTTTTT. Protein: CASSVQGADGELFF.

This clonotype was counted between two and nine times. V and J are TRBV20-1 and TRBJ2-1, with TRBD2 identical over 10 bases. The J segment lost 7 bases and the V segment lost 1 base, leaving 7 bases of the junction unmatched. In germline, CDR1 is DFQATT, CDR2 SNEGSKA (reference sequence). The CDR3 covers 15 residues. CDR3 sequence (DNA): TGCAGTGCTAGAGCATTAGCGGGAGGTAATAATGAGCAGTTCTTC. It yields the protein CSARALAGGNNEQFF.